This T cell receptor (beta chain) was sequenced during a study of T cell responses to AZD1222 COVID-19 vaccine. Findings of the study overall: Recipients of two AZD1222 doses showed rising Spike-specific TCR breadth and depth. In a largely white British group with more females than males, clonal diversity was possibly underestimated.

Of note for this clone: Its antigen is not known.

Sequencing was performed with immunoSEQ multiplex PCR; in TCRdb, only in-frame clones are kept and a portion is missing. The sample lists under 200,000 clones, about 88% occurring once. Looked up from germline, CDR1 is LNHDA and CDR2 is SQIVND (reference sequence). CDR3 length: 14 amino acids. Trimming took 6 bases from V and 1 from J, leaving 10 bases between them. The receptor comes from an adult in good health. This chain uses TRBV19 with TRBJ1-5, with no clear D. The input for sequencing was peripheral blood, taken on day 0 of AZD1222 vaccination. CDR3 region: CASSMPGSNQPQHF. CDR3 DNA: TGTGCCAGTAGCATGCCCGGCAGCAATCAGCCCCAGCATTTT.